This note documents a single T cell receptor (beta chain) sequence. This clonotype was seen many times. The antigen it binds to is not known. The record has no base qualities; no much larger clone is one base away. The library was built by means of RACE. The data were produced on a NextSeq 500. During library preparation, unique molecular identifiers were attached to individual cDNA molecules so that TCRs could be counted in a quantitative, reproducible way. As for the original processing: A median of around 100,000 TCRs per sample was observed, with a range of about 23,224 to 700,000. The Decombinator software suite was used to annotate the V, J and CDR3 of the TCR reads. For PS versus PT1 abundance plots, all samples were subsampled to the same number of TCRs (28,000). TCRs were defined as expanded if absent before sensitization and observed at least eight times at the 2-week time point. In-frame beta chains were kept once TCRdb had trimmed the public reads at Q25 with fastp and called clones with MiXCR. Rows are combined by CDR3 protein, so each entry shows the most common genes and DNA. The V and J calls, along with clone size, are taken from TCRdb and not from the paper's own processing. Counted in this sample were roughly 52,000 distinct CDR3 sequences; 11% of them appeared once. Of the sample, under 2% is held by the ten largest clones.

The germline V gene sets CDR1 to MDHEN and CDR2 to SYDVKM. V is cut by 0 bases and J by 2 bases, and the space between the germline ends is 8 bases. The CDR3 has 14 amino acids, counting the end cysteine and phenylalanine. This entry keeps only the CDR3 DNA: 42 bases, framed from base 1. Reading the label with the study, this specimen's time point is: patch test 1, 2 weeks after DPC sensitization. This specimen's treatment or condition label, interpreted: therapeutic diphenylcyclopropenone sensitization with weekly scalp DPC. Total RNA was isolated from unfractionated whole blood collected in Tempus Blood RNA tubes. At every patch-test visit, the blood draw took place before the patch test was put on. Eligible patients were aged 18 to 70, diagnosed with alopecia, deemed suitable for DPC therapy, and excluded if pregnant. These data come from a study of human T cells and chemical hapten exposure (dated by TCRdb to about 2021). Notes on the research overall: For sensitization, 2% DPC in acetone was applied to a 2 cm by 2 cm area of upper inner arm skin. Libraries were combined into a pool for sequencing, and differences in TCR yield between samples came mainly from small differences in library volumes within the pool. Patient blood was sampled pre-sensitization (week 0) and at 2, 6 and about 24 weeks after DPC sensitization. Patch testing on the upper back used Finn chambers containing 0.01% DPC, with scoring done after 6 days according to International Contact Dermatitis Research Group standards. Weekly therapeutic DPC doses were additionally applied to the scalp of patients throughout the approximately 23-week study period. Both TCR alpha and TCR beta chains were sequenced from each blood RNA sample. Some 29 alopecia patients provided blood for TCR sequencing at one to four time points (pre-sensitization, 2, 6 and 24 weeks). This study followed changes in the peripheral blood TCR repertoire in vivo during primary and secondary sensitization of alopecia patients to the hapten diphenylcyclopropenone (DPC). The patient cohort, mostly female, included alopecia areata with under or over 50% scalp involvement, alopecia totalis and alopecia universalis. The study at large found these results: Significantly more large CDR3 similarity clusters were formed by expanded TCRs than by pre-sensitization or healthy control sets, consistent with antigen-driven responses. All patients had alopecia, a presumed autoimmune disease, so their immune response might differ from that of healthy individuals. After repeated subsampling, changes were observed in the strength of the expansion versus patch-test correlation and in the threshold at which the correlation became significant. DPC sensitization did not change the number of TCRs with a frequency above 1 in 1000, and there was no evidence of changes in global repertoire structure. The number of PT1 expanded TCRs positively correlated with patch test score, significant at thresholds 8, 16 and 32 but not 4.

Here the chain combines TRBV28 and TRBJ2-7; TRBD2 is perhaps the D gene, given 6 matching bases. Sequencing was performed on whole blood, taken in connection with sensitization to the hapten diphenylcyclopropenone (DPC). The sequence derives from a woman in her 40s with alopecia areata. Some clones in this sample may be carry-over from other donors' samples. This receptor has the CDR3 CASSLWEGTYEQYF. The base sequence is TGTGCCAGCAGTTTATGGGAGGGTACCTACGAGCAGTACTTC. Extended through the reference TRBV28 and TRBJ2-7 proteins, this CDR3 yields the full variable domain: DVKVTQSSRYLVKRTGEKVFLECVQDMDHENMFWYRQDPGLGLRLIYFSYDVKMKEKGDIPEGYSVSREKKERFSLILESASTNQTSMYLCASSLWEGTYEQYFGPGTRLTVT.